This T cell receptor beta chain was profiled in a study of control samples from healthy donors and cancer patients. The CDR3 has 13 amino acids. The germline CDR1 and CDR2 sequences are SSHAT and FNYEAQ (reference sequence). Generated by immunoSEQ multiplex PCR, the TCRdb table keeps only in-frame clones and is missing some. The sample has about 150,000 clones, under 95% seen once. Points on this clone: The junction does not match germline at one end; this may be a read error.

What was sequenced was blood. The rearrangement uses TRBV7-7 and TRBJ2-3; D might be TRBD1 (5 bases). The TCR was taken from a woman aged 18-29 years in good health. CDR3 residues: CASSPGSTDTQYF. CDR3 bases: TGTGCTAGCAGCCCAGGGAGCACAGATACGCAGTATTTT. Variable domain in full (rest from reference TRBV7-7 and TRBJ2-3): GAGVSQSPRYKVTKRGQDVTLRCDPISSHATLYWYQQALGQGPEFLTYFNYEAQPDKSGLPSDRFSAERPEGSISTLTIQRTEQRDSAMYRCASSPGSTDTQYFGPGTRLTVL.